The next 10 T cell receptor beta chains were all read from a single sample in a study of shared clonotypes between healthy human individuals. Repertoires were generated with immunoSEQ multiplex PCR, while TCRdb's copy carries only in-frame clones and drops some. Here the sample spans 950,000 to 1,100,000 clones, about 75% being singletons. Source material: memory CD4+ T cells sorted from blood. Subset here: CD45RA-negative fraction. Receptor source: a man younger than 30 in good health.

This clone was found once. This sequence joins TRBV6-5 and TRBJ1-2; D is unresolved. CDR3 length: 13 amino acids. Germline V gene data show CDR1 as MNHEY and CDR2 as SVGAGI. The V end was cut by 0 bases, the J end by 4 bases, with 6 bases between. The CDR3 loop reads CASSYSTTYGYTF. The CDR3 region has the DNA TGTGCCAGCAGTTACTCGACGACCTATGGCTACACCTTC.

This clone was detected once. The gene calls are TRBV10-1 and TRBJ2-3; D perhaps matches TRBD2 (6 bases). Per germline, CDR1 WNHNN and CDR2 SYGVQD (reference sequence). V was clipped by 5 bases and J by 8 bases, with 14 bases between them. The CDR3 is 13 residues long. The CDR3 protein is CASSSGWGTTQYF. Here the CDR3 DNA reads TGCGCCAGCAGTAGCGGGTGGGGGACTACGCAGTATTTT.

This clone was counted once. V is TRBV27 and J is TRBJ2-7, with unresolved D. Trimming removed 6 bases at V and 3 bases at J, with 12 bases between. The CDR3 covers 13 residues. From germline, CDR1 is MNHEY and CDR2 SMNVEV (reference sequence). The CDR3, as DNA: TGTGCCAGCAGCCTAGGGCCGGTCTACGAGCAGTACTTC. Translating it yields CASSLGPVYEQYF.

The chain combines TRBV5-4 with TRBJ2-1, with D maybe TRBD2 (5 bases). The CDR3 spans 14 residues. CDR1 is SGHNT, CDR2 YYREEE, per germline (reference sequence). Trimming removed 4 bases from V and 6 bases from J, with 14 bases in between. CDR3 sequence (DNA): TGTGCCAGCAGCCGCACACTAGTTACCAATGAGCAGTTCTTC. The encoded protein is CASSRTLVTNEQFF.

The rearrangement joins TRBV5-6 to TRBJ1-2, with a tentative D call TRBD1 (6 bases). V was pared by 2 bases and J by 9 bases, with 17 bases between. Per the germline V gene, CDR1 is SGHDT and CDR2 is YYEEEE. The CDR3 is made up of 14 amino acids. CDR3 loop: CASSFPLEGGRYTF. The CDR3 nucleotides are TGTGCCAGCAGCTTTCCCTTGGAGGGGGGGCGCTACACCTTC.

V gene TRBV2 combines with J gene TRBJ2-1, with TRBD2 matching over 10 bases. The V gene's germline CDR1 is SNHLY and CDR2 FYNNEI. Trimming at V came to 2 bases and at J to 8 bases, leaving 6 bases not matched to a gene. The CDR3 runs to 15 residues. The CDR3 reads CASSERSGGADEQFF. DNA for the CDR3: TGTGCCAGCAGTGAAAGGAGCGGGGGGGCCGATGAGCAGTTCTTC.

This clone was counted a few times. The sample has other DNA sequences that encode this CDR3 too. The rearrangement uses TRBV30 and TRBJ1-1, with D hard to call. This CDR3 has 14 amino acids. V was shortened by 0 bases and J by 1 base, with 9 bases between the two germline ends. Germline assignment: CDR1 GTSNPN and CDR2 SVGIG (reference sequence). CDR3: CAWSVLGRNTEAFF. The CDR3 region has the DNA TGTGCCTGGAGTGTACTCGGTAGGAACACTGAAGCTTTCTTT.

The V and J genes are TRBV25-1 and TRBJ2-3, with no clear D. The V gene's germline CDR1 is MGHDK and CDR2 SYGVNS. Trimming removed 2 bases from V and 2 bases from J, with 8 bases in between. The CDR3 spans 14 residues. CDR3 amino acids: CASSERSSTDTQYF. DNA of the CDR3: TGTGCCAGCAGTGAACGTAGTTCCACAGATACGCAGTATTTT.

This chain links TRBV19 with TRBJ1-2, with D possibly TRBD1 on 6 matching bases. The CDR3 has 14 amino acids. In germline, CDR1 is LNHDA, CDR2 SQIVND (reference sequence). V shed 8 bases and J shed 2 bases, with 15 bases lying between them. The CDR3 spells CASFNPGQNYGYTF. The CDR3 nucleotides are TGTGCCAGTTTTAATCCCGGACAGAACTATGGCTACACCTTC.

J is TRBJ1-6 and V is TRBV4-2; a possible D gene is TRBD1 (5 bases). CDR3 length: 15 amino acids. CDR1 LGHNA and CDR2 YNFKEQ come from the germline V gene. The V end lost 6 bases, the J end lost 3 bases, and 12 bases lay between the germline ends. DNA of the CDR3: TGTGCCAGCAGTTCTAGACAGCACTATAATTCACCCCTCCACTTT. Translation gives CASSSRQHYNSPLHF.